The rows below give T cell receptor beta chains drawn from one sample of a study of cytotoxic CD8 clonotypes in ibrutinib-treated CLL. Sequenced by immunoSEQ multiplex PCR; TCRdb stores in-frame clones only, minus some. The sample lists approximately 11,000 clones, approximately 59% occurring once. The material was PBMCs, obtained before ibrutinib treatment. The origin of the receptors is a human donor with chronic lymphocytic leukemia. The CDR3 runs from the conserved cysteine through the conserved F or W.

V gene	CDR3 protein
TRBV5-4	CASSFRDRVPGYTF
TRBV6-5	CASSYTTGNTQYF
TRBV15	CATSSGESTDTQYF
TRBV7-9	CASSLGSGGQYF
TRBV5-1	CASSSGTPTNGYTF
TRBV4-1	CASSARTDNYGYTF
TRBV29-1	CSVAGTGVNQPQHF
TRBV7-6	CASSFQDRGPYEQYF
TRBV6-1	CASSVQGNMGEYGYTF
TRBV7-7	CASSSNHPSGDLIILAGNTIYF
TRBV6-5	CASSYRTGFSYTF
TRBV5-1	CASSTQGGDRYEQYF
TRBV27	CASSSVHSSSDSYEQYF
TRBV11-3	CASSTGTLEQFF
TRBV29-1	CSVARGEDYGYTF
TRBV7-9	CASSLEGGTEAFF
TRBV2	CASMLEMNTEAFF
TRBV18	CASSPSLGNTEAFF
TRBV27	CASSLLTSGGTDTQYF
TRBV25-1	CASSEWSVNQPQHF
TRBV5-1	CASSPDGVSEQYF
TRBV19	CASSTWGLEAFF
TRBV7-3	CASSLGPKVEQFF
TRBV29-1	CSVWTGTLYGYTF
TRBV7-2	CASSRTGAGGPAGELFF
TRBV7-3	CASSLLGQPNTGELFF
TRBV30	CAWTRGQKNQPQHF
TRBV10-1	CASSESTRASGGLNEQFF
TRBV5-6	CASSSLAQLNTEAFF
TRBV19	CASSIGQVEQETQYF
TRBV6-1	CASTRSFGEKLFF
TRBV9	CASSFRGRGPGTDTQYF
TRBV6-6	CASSYGTDHTEAFF
TRBV11-3	CASSILNNLVYEAFF
TRBV28	CASGKPGQVQETQYF
TRBV4-3	CASSQVSTGGTDTQYF
TRBV6-5	CASRPGGSSGNTIYF
TRBV5-6	CASSCLRDIQNTEAFF
TRBV11-2	CASSQDRVNEQFF
TRBV28	CASSKDRDLWPQHF
TRBV7-8	CASSLMTSGGTYEQYF
TRBV19	CASTMDGRRNQPQHF
TRBV7-9	CASRPGGEETQYF
TRBV1	CTSSQINEAFF
TRBV15	CATSRDRTGQGDIQYF
TRBV18	CASSPPKVGSASGVSQETQYF
TRBV4-2	CASSQRVGVEGYTF
TRBV7-2	CASSLAGGNTIYF